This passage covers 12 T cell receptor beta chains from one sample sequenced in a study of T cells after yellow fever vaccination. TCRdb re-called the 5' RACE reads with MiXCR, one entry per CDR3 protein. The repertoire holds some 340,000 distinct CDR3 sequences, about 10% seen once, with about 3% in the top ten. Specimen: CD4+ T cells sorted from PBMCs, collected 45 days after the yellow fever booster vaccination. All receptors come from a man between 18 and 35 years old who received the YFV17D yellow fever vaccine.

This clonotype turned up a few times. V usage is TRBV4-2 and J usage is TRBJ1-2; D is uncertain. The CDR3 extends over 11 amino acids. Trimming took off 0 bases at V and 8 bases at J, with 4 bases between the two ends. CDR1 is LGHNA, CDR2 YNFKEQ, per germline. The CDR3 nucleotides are TGTGCCAGCAGCCAAGAAGGCGGCTACACCTTC. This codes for CASSQEGGYTF.

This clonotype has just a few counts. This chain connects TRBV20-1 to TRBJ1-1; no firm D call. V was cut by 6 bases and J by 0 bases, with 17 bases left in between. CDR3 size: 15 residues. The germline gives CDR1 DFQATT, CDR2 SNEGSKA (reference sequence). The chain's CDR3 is CSARRPGSMNTEAFF. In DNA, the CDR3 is TGCAGTGCGAGACGTCCGGGGAGCATGAACACTGAAGCTTTCTTT.

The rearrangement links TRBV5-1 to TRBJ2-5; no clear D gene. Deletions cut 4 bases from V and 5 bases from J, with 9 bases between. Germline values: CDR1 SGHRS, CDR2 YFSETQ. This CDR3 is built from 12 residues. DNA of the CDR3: TGCGCCAGCAGCCTCCAGGCGGAGACCCAGTACTTC. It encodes CASSLQAETQYF.

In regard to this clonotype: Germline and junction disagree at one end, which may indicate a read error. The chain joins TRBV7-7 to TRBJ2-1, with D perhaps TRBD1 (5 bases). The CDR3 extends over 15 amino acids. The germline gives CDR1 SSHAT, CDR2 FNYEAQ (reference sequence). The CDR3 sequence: CASSPGFSFSNEQFF. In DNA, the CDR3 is TGTGCTAGCAGTCCAGGGTTTAGCTTTTCGAATGAGCAGTTCTTC.

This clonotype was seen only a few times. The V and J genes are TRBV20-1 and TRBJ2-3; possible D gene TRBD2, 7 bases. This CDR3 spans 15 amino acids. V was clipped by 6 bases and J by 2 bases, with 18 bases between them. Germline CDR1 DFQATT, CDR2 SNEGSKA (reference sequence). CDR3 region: CSARAGGGATDTQYF. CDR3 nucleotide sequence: TGCAGTGCGCGGGCAGGAGGGGGGGCCACAGATACGCAGTATTTT.

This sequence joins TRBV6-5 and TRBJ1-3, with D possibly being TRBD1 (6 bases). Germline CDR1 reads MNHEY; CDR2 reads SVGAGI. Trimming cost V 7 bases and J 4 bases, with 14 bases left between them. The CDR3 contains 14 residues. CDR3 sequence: CASKSYGTGNTIYF. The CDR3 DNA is TGTGCCAGCAAGAGTTACGGGACAGGAAACACCATATATTTT.

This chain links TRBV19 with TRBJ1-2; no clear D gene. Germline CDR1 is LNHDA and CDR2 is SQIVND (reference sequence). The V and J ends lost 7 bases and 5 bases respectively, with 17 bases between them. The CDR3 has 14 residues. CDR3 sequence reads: CASTHGAERYGYTF. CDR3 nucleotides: TGTGCCAGTACGCACGGAGCTGAGCGTTATGGCTACACCTTC. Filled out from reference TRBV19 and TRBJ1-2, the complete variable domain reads DGGITQSPKYLFRKEGQNVTLSCEQNLNHDAMYWYRQDPGQGLRLIYYSQIVNDFQKGDIAEGYSVSREKKESFPLTVTSAQKNPTAFYLCASTHGAERYGYTFGSGTRLTVV.

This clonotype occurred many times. CDR3 coding DNA: TGTGCCAGCAGCCTGGCGGGGGAAGTCGGTGGCTACACCTTC. The encoded protein is CASSLAGEVGGYTF. This sequence joins TRBV7-2 and TRBJ1-2; a weak D match, TRBD1 (5 bases). The CDR3 contains 14 residues. Germline loops: CDR1 SGHTA, CDR2 FQGNSA. Deletions cut 5 bases from V and 7 bases from J, with 17 bases between.

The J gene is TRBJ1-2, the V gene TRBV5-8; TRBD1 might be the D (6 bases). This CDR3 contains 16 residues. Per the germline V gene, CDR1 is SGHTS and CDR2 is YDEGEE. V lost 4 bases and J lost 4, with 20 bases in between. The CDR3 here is CASSRERGQRAYGYTF. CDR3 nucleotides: TGTGCCAGCAGCCGGGAGCGAGGACAGAGAGCCTATGGCTACACCTTC.

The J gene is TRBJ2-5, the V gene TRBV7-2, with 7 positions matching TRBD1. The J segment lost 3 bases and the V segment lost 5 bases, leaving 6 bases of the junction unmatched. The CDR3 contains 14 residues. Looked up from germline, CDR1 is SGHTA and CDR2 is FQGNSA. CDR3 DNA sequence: TGTGCCAGCAGCCAGGGACAGAGTAAAGAGACCCAGTACTTC. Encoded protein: CASSQGQSKETQYF.

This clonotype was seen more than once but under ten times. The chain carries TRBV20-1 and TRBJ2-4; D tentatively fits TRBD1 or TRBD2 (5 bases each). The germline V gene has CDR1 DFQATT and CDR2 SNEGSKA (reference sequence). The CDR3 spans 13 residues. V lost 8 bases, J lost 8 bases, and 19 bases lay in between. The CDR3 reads CSPGPGVRDIQYF. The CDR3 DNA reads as TGCAGTCCGGGGCCAGGAGTACGGGACATTCAGTACTTC.

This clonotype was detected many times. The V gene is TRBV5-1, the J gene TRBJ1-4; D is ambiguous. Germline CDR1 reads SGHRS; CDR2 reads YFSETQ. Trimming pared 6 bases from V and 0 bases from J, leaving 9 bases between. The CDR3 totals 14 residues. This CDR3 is CASKPDPTNEKLFF. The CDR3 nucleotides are TGCGCCAGCAAACCGGACCCAACTAATGAAAAACTGTTTTTT.